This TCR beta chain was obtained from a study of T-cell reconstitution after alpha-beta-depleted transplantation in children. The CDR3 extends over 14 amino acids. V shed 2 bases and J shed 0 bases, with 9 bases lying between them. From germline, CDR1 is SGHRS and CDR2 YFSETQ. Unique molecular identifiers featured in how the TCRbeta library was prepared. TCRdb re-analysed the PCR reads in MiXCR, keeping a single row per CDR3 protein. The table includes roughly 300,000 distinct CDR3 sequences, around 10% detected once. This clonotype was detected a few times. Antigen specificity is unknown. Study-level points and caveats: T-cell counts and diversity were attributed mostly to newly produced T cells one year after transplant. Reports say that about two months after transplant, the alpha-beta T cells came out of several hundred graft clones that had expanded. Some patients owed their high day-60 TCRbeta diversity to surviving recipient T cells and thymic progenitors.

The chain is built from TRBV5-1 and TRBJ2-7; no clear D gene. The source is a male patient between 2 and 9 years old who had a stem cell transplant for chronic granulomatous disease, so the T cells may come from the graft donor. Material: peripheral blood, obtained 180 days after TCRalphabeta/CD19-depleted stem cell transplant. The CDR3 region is CASSFPRHSYEQYF. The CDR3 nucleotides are TGCGCCAGCAGCTTCCCAAGACACTCCTACGAGCAGTACTTC. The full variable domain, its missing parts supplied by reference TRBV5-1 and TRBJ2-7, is KAGVTQTPRYLIKTRGQQVTLSCSPISGHRSVSWYQQTPGQGLQFLFEYFSETQRNKGNFPGRFSGRQFSNSRSEMNVSTLELGDSALYLCASSFPRHSYEQYFGPGTRLTVT.